Shown below are 32 T cell receptor beta chains from a single sample sequenced in a study of regulatory and conventional T cells in RAG deficiency. Generated by immunoSEQ multiplex PCR, the TCRdb table keeps only in-frame clones and is missing some. In the table there are tens of thousands of clones, approximately 96% of which are singletons. Conventional CD4+ T cells were sorted from blood as CD25-low CD127-high cells. These data also formed part of another study, on regulatory T cells. That study adds: Primers: 52 TRBV forward and 13 TRBJ reverse.

Sequenced: CD25- CD4+ T cells sorted from blood. The receptors derive from a human donor in good health.

CDR3 DNA: TGTGCCAGCACCCTTCGGGGGGATTTGAATGGCTACACCTTC. Amino acid sequence: CASTLRGDLNGYTF. The gene calls are TRBV28 and TRBJ1-2; D is perhaps TRBD1 (5 bases). The germline CDR1 and CDR2 sequences are MDHEN and SYDVKM. The CDR3 loop spans 14 amino acids. V was trimmed by 7 bases and J by 6 bases, leaving 18 bases between them.

The chain uses TRBV7-2 and TRBJ2-7; D is unclear. The V end was cut by 4 bases, the J end by 2 bases, with 15 bases between. Germline CDR1 and CDR2: SGHTA and FQGNSA. The CDR3 loop spans 15 amino acids. The DNA of the CDR3 is TGTGCCAGCAGCTCCCTGTCTAGTTTTCCCTACGAGCAGTACTTC. Its protein product is CASSSLSSFPYEQYF. The full variable domain, completed using reference TRBV7-2 and TRBJ2-7, is GAGVSQSPSNKVTEKGKDVELRCDPISGHTALYWYRQSLGQGLEFLIYFQGNSAPDKSGLPSDRFSAERTGGSVSTLTIQRTQQEDSAVYLCASSSLSSFPYEQYFGPGTRLTVT.

The count of this clone is one. The rearrangement uses TRBV11-2 and TRBJ2-2, with D tentatively TRBD2 (5 bases). V was shortened by 7 bases and J by 7 bases, with 19 bases between the two germline ends. Germline lookup yields CDR1 SGHAT and CDR2 FQNNGV. The CDR3 runs to 15 residues. CDR3: CASTPEGRFGGELFF. The CDR3 bases are TGTGCCAGCACGCCCGAGGGCCGCTTCGGCGGGGAGCTGTTTTTT. Filled out from reference TRBV11-2 and TRBJ2-2, the complete variable domain reads EAGVAQSPRYKIIEKRQSVAFWCNPISGHATLYWYQQILGQGPKLLIQFQNNGVVDDSQLPKDRFSAERLKGVDSTLKIQPAKLEDSAVYLCASTPEGRFGGELFFGEGSRLTVL.

V gene TRBV9 combines with J gene TRBJ2-3; TRBD2 matches at 7 bases. V trimming: 3 bases; J trimming: 2 bases; junction bases outside the gene matches: 6. The CDR3 sequence is 15 residues long. The germline V gene has CDR1 SGDLS and CDR2 YYNGEE. The CDR3, as DNA: TGTGCCAGCAGCGCATCTAGCGGCCCCACAGATACGCAGTATTTT. This codes for CASSASSGPTDTQYF.

The CDR3 loop is CASKKGAAGQETQYF. DNA of the CDR3: TGTGCCAGTAAGAAGGGGGCGGCAGGACAAGAGACCCAGTACTTC. The V call is TRBV19, the J call TRBJ2-5; 7 nucleotides match TRBD1. Germline lookup yields CDR1 LNHDA and CDR2 SQIVND (reference sequence). The CDR3 runs to 15 residues. V was clipped by 7 bases and J by 2 bases; unmatched bases: 10.

The rearrangement links TRBV6-1 to TRBJ2-3; 8 nucleotides line up with TRBD2. Germline assignment: CDR1 MNHNS and CDR2 SASEGT. CDR3 length: 13 amino acids. V gave up 7 bases and J gave up 5 bases; unmatched junction bases: 5. In DNA form, the CDR3 reads TGTGCCAGCACCGGGGGGGCAATAGATACGCAGTATTTT. Translation gives CASTGGAIDTQYF.

The CDR3 reads CASSSTGNQPQHF. The CDR3 DNA sequence: TGTGCCAGCAGCTCGACAGGGAATCAGCCCCAGCATTTT. The chain is built from TRBV7-9 and TRBJ1-5; TRBD1 matches at 7 bases. From germline, CDR1 is SEHNR and CDR2 FQNEAQ (reference sequence). CDR3 length: 13 amino acids. V shed 4 bases and J 4 bases; nucleotides not matched to a gene: 1.

The chain employs TRBV7-2 and TRBJ2-3, with 10 positions matching TRBD2. Germline V gene sequence: CDR1 SGHTA, CDR2 FQGNSA. CDR3 size: 18 residues. Trimming took 7 bases from V and 2 from J; bases not matched to a gene: 15. CDR3 nucleotides: TGTGCCAGCAACCCTTTCAGCGGGGGGGCCCGTGACACAGATACGCAGTATTTT. This sequence encodes CASNPFSGGARDTDTQYF. The entire variable domain, with the rest obtained from reference TRBV7-2 and TRBJ2-3, is as follows: GAGVSQSPSNKVTEKGKDVELRCDPISGHTALYWYRQSLGQGLEFLIYFQGNSAPDKSGLPSDRFSAERTGGSVSTLTIQRTQQEDSAVYLCASNPFSGGARDTDTQYFGPGTRLTVL.

The chain joins TRBV7-9 to TRBJ2-7, with TRBD1 matching 8 bases. V was pared by 5 bases and J by 0 bases, with 12 bases of the junction left unmatched. The V gene's germline CDR1 is SEHNR and CDR2 FQNEAQ (reference sequence). The CDR3 extends over 17 amino acids. As DNA, the CDR3 is TGTGCCAGCAGCGCACCCCATAGGACAGGGAACTCCTACGAGCAGTACTTC. Amino acids: CASSAPHRTGNSYEQYF.

The chain joins TRBV19 to TRBJ2-7, with D hard to call. The CDR3 covers 14 residues. From germline, CDR1 is LNHDA and CDR2 SQIVND (reference sequence). V lost 6 bases and J 2 bases, leaving 14 bases between the germline ends. Here the CDR3 DNA reads TGTGCCAGTAGACATCGTAACAGACCCTACGAGCAGTACTTC. Protein product: CASRHRNRPYEQYF.

V is TRBV14 and J is TRBJ1-2; a weak D match, TRBD1 (5 bases). The CDR3 loop spans 12 amino acids. Germline CDR1 is SGHDN and CDR2 is FVKESK. V shed 1 base and J shed 5 bases, with 5 bases lying between them. CDR3 sequence reads: CASSQGQYGYTF. CDR3 nucleotides: TGTGCCAGCAGCCAAGGACAGTATGGCTACACCTTC. The full variable domain, with the rest looked up from reference TRBV14 and TRBJ1-2, is EAGVTQFPSHSVIEKGQTVTLRCDPISGHDNLYWYRRVMGKEIKFLLHFVKESKQDESGMPNNRFLAERTGGTYSTLKVQPAELEDSGVYFCASSQGQYGYTFGSGTRLTVV.

This chain links TRBV10-3 with TRBJ2-1; TRBD1 matches at 11 bases. Germline V lookup: CDR1 ENHRY, CDR2 SYGVKD. Trimming cost V 3 bases and J 5 bases; bases outside gene matches: 6. The CDR3 is 16 amino acids. CDR3 sequence: CAISDSGTGGNNEQFF. CDR3 in DNA: TGTGCCATCAGTGATTCCGGGACAGGGGGAAACAATGAGCAGTTCTTC.

The J gene is TRBJ2-5, the V gene TRBV11-1; 10 bases line up with TRBD2. Losses at the gene ends were 0 bases for V and 7 bases for J; bases not matched to a gene: 5. Germline loops: CDR1 SGHAT, CDR2 FQDESV (reference sequence). This CDR3 is 15 amino acids long. The CDR3 protein is CASSLALAGVGTQYF. The CDR3 nucleotides are TGTGCCAGCAGCTTAGCGCTAGCGGGGGTCGGGACCCAGTACTTC. Variable domain in full (rest from reference TRBV11-1 and TRBJ2-5): EAEVAQSPRYKITEKSQAVAFWCDPISGHATLYWYRQILGQGPELLVQFQDESVVDDSQLPKDRFSAERLKGVDSTLKIQPAELGDSAMYLCASSLALAGVGTQYFGPGTRLLVL.

The genes are TRBV18 and TRBJ1-1, with D uncertain. This CDR3 has 16 residues. Germline CDR1 is KGHSH and CDR2 is LQKENI. Trimming removed 5 bases from V and 0 bases from J, with 16 bases in between. The CDR3 DNA reads as TGTGCCAGCTCAGTCGGAGGGCCACTGATGAACACTGAAGCTTTCTTT. Its translation: CASSVGGPLMNTEAFF.

V usage is TRBV5-1 and J usage is TRBJ1-3; D remains unclear. This CDR3 has 16 residues. Trimming left V 0 bases short and J 0 bases short, with 10 bases between. CDR1 and CDR2 from the germline V gene are SGHRS and YFSETQ. CDR3 protein: CASSLVPDISGNTIYF. The CDR3 DNA sequence: TGCGCCAGCAGCTTGGTCCCAGATATCTCTGGAAACACCATATATTTT.

The rearrangement uses TRBV5-1 and TRBJ2-2, with D maybe TRBD2 (6 bases). Trimming took 0 bases from V and 3 from J, leaving 12 bases between them. This CDR3 is built from 16 residues. Germline assignment: CDR1 SGHRS and CDR2 YFSETQ. For the CDR3, the DNA is TGCGCCAGCAGCTTGGAAGTTGCGGGGTACACCGGGGAGCTGTTTTTT. Residues: CASSLEVAGYTGELFF.

V is TRBV5-5 and J is TRBJ2-7, with D possibly TRBD2 on 5 matching bases. This CDR3 has 13 amino acids. Trimming cost V 1 base and J 6 bases, with 11 bases left between them. Germline V gene data show CDR1 as SGHKS and CDR2 as YYEKEE (reference sequence). This chain's CDR3 is CASSLSGNGEQYF. The CDR3, as DNA: TGTGCCAGCAGCTTGAGCGGTAATGGCGAGCAGTACTTC.

Only a few counts were recorded for this clone. The junction and the germline gene differ at one end; a read error may be behind it. This rearrangement joins TRBV7-7 to TRBJ2-5; 7 bases fit TRBD1. There are 14 residues in the CDR3. CDR1 is SSHAT, CDR2 FNYEAQ, per germline (reference sequence). CDR3 sequence (DNA): TGTGCTAGCAGCCCGACAGGGTACCAAGAGACCCAGTACTTC. As protein: CASSPTGYQETQYF.

The CDR3 spells CASSRTGARYGYTF. CDR3 nucleotide sequence: TGTGCCAGCAGCCGGACAGGCGCTAGGTATGGCTACACCTTC. V is TRBV27 and J is TRBJ1-2, with TRBD1 matching over 7 bases. Germline trimming cut 6 bases from V and 5 bases from J; bases unmatched to any gene: 9. Germline values: CDR1 MNHEY, CDR2 SMNVEV (reference sequence). This CDR3 region has 14 residues.

This chain links TRBV18 with TRBJ2-5; D remains unclear. Germline V gives CDR1 KGHSH, CDR2 LQKENI. V was trimmed by 2 bases and J by 1 base, leaving 11 bases between them. The CDR3 has 15 amino acids. CDR3 sequence reads: CASSPAQIFQETQYF. The CDR3 coding sequence is TGTGCCAGCTCACCAGCCCAGATCTTCCAAGAGACCCAGTACTTC.

V and J are TRBV7-2 and TRBJ1-1, with no clear D. Between the trimmed V and J ends, which lost 2 bases and 5 bases, there was a span of 6 bases. The CDR3 spans 12 residues. Germline-derived CDR1 and CDR2 are SGHTA and FQGNSA. This chain's CDR3 is CASSLSATEAFF. The CDR3 DNA reads TGTGCCAGCAGCTTATCCGCGACTGAAGCTTTCTTT.

This chain uses TRBV27 with TRBJ1-1; possibly TRBD1 for D (6 bases). Trimming stripped 5 bases from V and 4 bases from J, with 17 bases between. There are 15 residues in the CDR3. CDR1 and CDR2 from the germline V gene are MNHEY and SMNVEV (reference sequence). The CDR3, as DNA: TGTGCCAGCAGTACGCACAGGGACCGTGGCACTGAAGCTTTCTTT. It specifies CASSTHRDRGTEAFF.

V usage is TRBV5-4 and J usage is TRBJ1-1; D remains ambiguous. The germline V gene has CDR1 SGHNT and CDR2 YYREEE (reference sequence). Between the trimmed V and J ends, which lost 0 bases and 3 bases, there was a span of 6 bases. CDR3 length: 13 residues. This chain's CDR3 is CASSLDSHTEAFF. The CDR3 nucleotides are TGTGCCAGCAGCTTGGACAGTCACACTGAAGCTTTCTTT.

The chain has TRBV5-5 and TRBJ1-1; D possibly corresponds to TRBD1 (6 bases). Per germline, CDR1 SGHKS and CDR2 YYEKEE (reference sequence). V was cut by 6 bases and J by 5 bases, with 26 bases left in between. This CDR3 spans 17 amino acids. The CDR3 DNA is TGTGCCAGCACCAATTTTTTCAATCAGGGGTTGGGGACTGAAGCTTTCTTT. Its translation: CASTNFFNQGLGTEAFF.

The V and J genes are TRBV2 and TRBJ2-7; tentative D call: TRBD1 (6 bases). Germline V gene lookup returns CDR1 SNHLY and CDR2 FYNNEI. The CDR3 sequence is 12 residues long. Trimming left V 5 bases short and J 3 bases short, with 8 bases between. The CDR3 loop is CASSSDSYEQYF. Here the CDR3 DNA reads TGTGCCAGCAGTTCGGACAGCTACGAGCAGTACTTC.

The rearrangement links TRBV2 to TRBJ2-6, with D possibly TRBD1 on 5 matching bases. There are 17 residues in the CDR3. CDR1 and CDR2 (germline): SNHLY, FYNNEI. V lost 3 bases and J lost 0, with 12 bases in between. The CDR3 DNA reads as TGTGCCAGCAGTGATTTAGGGGTCCGCTCTGGGGCCAACGTCCTGACTTTC. Amino acid sequence: CASSDLGVRSGANVLTF.

This chain connects TRBV2 to TRBJ1-4; TRBD1 is a possible D gene (5 bases). Germline V gene sequence: CDR1 SNHLY, CDR2 FYNNEI. The CDR3 runs to 15 residues. Trimming took off 4 bases at V and 0 bases at J, with 9 bases between the two ends. The CDR3 DNA is TGTGCCAGCAGTGTACAGGATCCAACTAATGAAAAACTGTTTTTT. Translated, it gives CASSVQDPTNEKLFF.

V gene TRBV28 combines with J gene TRBJ1-5, with D tentatively TRBD1 (6 bases). The CDR3 has 18 residues. V was trimmed by 2 bases and J by 3 bases, leaving 20 bases between them. CDR1 is MDHEN, CDR2 SYDVKM, per germline. The CDR3 region is CASSLLLGNRVDNQPQHF. The CDR3 DNA reads as TGTGCCAGCAGTTTACTCCTCGGGAACAGGGTGGACAATCAGCCCCAGCATTTT.

This chain links TRBV6-1 with TRBJ2-2; possibly TRBD1 for D (6 bases). The CDR3 consists of 13 residues. Trimming took 3 bases from V and 5 from J, leaving 7 bases between them. Looked up from germline, CDR1 is MNHNS and CDR2 is SASEGT. The CDR3, as DNA: TGTGCCAGCAGTGATCAGGGGACCGGGGAGCTGTTTTTT. Protein product: CASSDQGTGELFF.

The chain joins TRBV6-1 to TRBJ1-5, with D maybe TRBD1 (6 bases). Trimming removed 4 bases at V and 0 bases at J, with 16 bases between. The CDR3 has 17 residues. From germline, CDR1 is MNHNS and CDR2 SASEGT. DNA of the CDR3: TGTGCCAGCAGTGGGAGGACAGAAAAATATAGCAATCAGCCCCAGCATTTT. Translated: CASSGRTEKYSNQPQHF.

The V and J genes are TRBV6-1 and TRBJ2-1, with TRBD2 as a possible D gene (6 bases). Germline CDR1 MNHNS, CDR2 SASEGT. The CDR3 is 14 amino acids. The V end lost 2 bases, the J end lost 8 bases, and 13 bases lay between the germline ends. This CDR3 reads CASSELAGNHEQFF. CDR3 coding DNA: TGTGCCAGCAGTGAACTCGCGGGGAACCATGAGCAGTTCTTC.

The CDR3 here is CASSPGRYQSDQETQYF. CDR3 DNA: TGTGCCAGCTCACCGGGGAGGTACCAATCCGACCAAGAGACCCAGTACTTC. The genes are TRBV18 and TRBJ2-5; D may be TRBD2 (6 bases). The germline V gene has CDR1 KGHSH and CDR2 LQKENI. The CDR3 contains 17 residues. V gave up 3 bases and J gave up 0 bases, with 17 bases separating them.